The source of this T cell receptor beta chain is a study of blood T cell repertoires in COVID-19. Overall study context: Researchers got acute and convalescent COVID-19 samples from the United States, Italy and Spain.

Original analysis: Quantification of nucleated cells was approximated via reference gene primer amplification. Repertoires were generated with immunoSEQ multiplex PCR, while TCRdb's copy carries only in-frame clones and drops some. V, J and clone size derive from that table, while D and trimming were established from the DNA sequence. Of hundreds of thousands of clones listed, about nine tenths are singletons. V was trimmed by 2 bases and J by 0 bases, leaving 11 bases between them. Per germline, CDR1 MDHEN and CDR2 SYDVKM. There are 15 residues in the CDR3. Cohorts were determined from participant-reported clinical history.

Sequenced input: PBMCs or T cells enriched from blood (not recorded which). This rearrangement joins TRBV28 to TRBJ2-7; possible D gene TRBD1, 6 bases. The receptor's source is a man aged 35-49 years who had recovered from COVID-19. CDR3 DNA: TGTGCCAGCAGTTTAGGGAACAGGGCCTCCTACGAGCAGTACTTC. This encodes CASSLGNRASYEQYF.